This T cell receptor (beta chain) was recorded in a study of T-cell reconstitution after alpha-beta-depleted transplantation in children. Study-wide results and limits: The study reportedly traced alpha-beta T cells about two months after transplant to several hundred expanded graft clones. Newly produced T cells mostly provided counts and TCRbeta diversity after one year, as hyperexpanded clones declined. The study traced high day-60 TCRbeta diversity in some patients to surviving recipient T cells and thymic progenitors.

TCRbeta library construction was performed incorporating unique molecular identifiers. TCRdb reprocessed the PCR reads with MiXCR, giving one entry per CDR3 protein. The sample consists of 600,000 to 800,000 distinct CDR3 sequences, around 13% of them appearing once. Trimming cost V 6 bases and J 3 bases, with 9 bases left between them. Germline-derived CDR1 and CDR2 are SQVTM and ANQGSEA. CDR3 size: 11 residues. The sample holds many counts of this clonotype. Its antigen is currently unknown. The chain carries TRBV29-1 and TRBJ2-7; D not resolved. This clonotype was sampled from a girl aged 2 to 9 with congenital amegakaryocytic thrombocytopenia, due to receive a stem cell transplant. Sample: PBMCs, taken before TCRalphabeta/CD19-depleted stem cell transplant. In DNA form, the CDR3 reads TGCAGCGTGGAGTCGAACTACGAGCAGTACTTC. As protein: CSVESNYEQYF.